A selection of T cell receptor beta chains follows, all from one sample in a study of T cell responses to AZD1222 COVID-19 vaccine. The table came from immunoSEQ multiplex PCR; TCRdb's copy has only in-frame clones and leaves some out. The repertoire has about 78,000 clones, 88% of them found once; the top ten carry about 5.5%. The sequencing used peripheral blood, collected on day 0 of MenACWY control vaccination. All receptors come from an adult in good health. Each CDR3 is given with its conserved first and last residue. The D gene is left open where the match is weak. Clone sizes are given selectively: once, few, many, or a class where the clone is expanded.

. | TRBJ1-6 | . | 15 | TRBV5-1 | CASSLSLQGASPLHF | TGCGCCAGCAGCTTGTCGCTCCAGGGTGCTTCACCCCTCCACTTT
TRBD2 | TRBJ2-7 | . | 15 | TRBV7-2 | CASRKGLAGAYEQYF | TGTGCCAGCAGGAAAGGACTAGCGGGGGCCTACGAGCAGTACTTC
. | TRBJ2-7 | . | 16 | TRBV2 | CASSEWGSNAPTEQYF | TGTGCCAGCAGTGAATGGGGGTCCAACGCCCCTACCGAGCAGTACTTC
TRBD1 | TRBJ2-7 | . | 17 | TRBV28 | CASRRTGGTGRTYEQYF | TGTGCCAGCAGAAGGACAGGGGGGACCGGGCGGACCTACGAGCAGTACTTC
. | TRBJ1-5 | once | 14 | TRBV19 | CASTSRVWNQPQHF | TGTGCCAGTACATCTCGAGTGTGGAATCAGCCCCAGCATTTT
. | TRBJ1-1 | . | 15 | TRBV9 | CASSVYGGLYTEAFF | TGTGCCAGCAGCGTATATGGGGGGCTGTACACTGAAGCTTTCTTT
TRBD2 | TRBJ2-1 | . | 17 | TRBV7-6 | CASSLRAGGISYNEQFF | TGTGCCAGCAGCTTAAGAGCGGGGGGGATCTCCTACAATGAGCAGTTCTTC
. | TRBJ2-5 | . | 11 | TRBV20-1 | CSALGQETQYF | TGCAGTGCCCTGGGACAAGAGACCCAGTACTTC
. | TRBJ1-2 | . | 13 | TRBV5-4 | CASRGLVDYGYTF | TGTGCCAGCAGGGGTCTGGTGGATTATGGCTACACCTTC
TRBD2 | TRBJ2-4 | . | 15 | TRBV28 | CASSPPGAGKNIQYF | TGTGCCAGCAGCCCGCCAGGAGCGGGGAAAAACATTCAGTACTTC
TRBD1 | TRBJ2-2 | . | 15 | TRBV7-2 | CASSLWDRASGELFF | TGTGCCAGCAGCTTATGGGACAGGGCTTCCGGGGAGCTGTTTTTT
. | TRBJ2-1 | . | 15 | TRBV19 | CASSQTSSSYNEQFF | TGTGCCAGTAGCCAGACTTCGAGCTCCTACAATGAGCAGTTCTTC
TRBD1 | TRBJ1-5 | . | 14 | TRBV6-5 | CASRGQGAGQPQHF | TGTGCCAGCAGGGGACAGGGAGCTGGCCAGCCCCAGCATTTT
TRBD1 | TRBJ2-7 | . | 15 | TRBV2 | CASSWDRAPGGEQYF | TGTGCCAGCAGTTGGGACAGGGCCCCGGGGGGCGAGCAGTACTTC
. | TRBJ2-7 | . | 12 | TRBV2 | CASNDLGYEQYF | TGTGCCAGCAACGACCTCGGCTACGAGCAGTACTTC
TRBD1 | TRBJ1-5 | . | 15 | TRBV2 | CASRPQTGNNQPQHF | TGTGCCAGCAGACCTCAGACAGGGAACAATCAGCCCCAGCATTTT
. | TRBJ1-1 | . | 18 | TRBV4-3 | CASSQVYRVFGENTEAFF | TGCGCCAGCAGCCAAGTGTACAGGGTGTTTGGTGAGAACACTGAAGCTTTCTTT
. | TRBJ2-3 | . | 11 | TRBV6-5 | CASTAMDTQYF | TGTGCCAGCACGGCTATGGATACGCAGTATTTT
. | TRBJ1-2 | . | 14 | TRBV4-1 | CASSPYSFNYGYTF | TGCGCCAGCAGCCCTTATAGCTTTAACTATGGCTACACCTTC
. | TRBJ2-1 | . | 13 | TRBV19 | CASSIGGNNEQFF | TGTGCCAGTAGTATAGGTGGGAATAATGAGCAGTTCTTC
. | TRBJ1-2 | . | 16 | TRBV5-1 | CASSARTGERGYGYTF | TGCGCCAGCAGCGCCAGGACCGGGGAGAGGGGCTATGGCTACACCTTC
. | TRBJ2-7 | . | 16 | TRBV21-1 | CASSKALGDRAYEQYF | TGTGCCAGCAGCAAAGCGTTGGGCGACAGGGCCTACGAGCAGTACTTC
. | TRBJ2-5 | . | 13 | TRBV7-2 | CASSPRNQETQYF | TGTGCCAGCAGCCCGCGGAACCAAGAGACCCAGTACTTC
TRBD1 | TRBJ2-7 | . | 13 | TRBV11-3 | CASSLVGGEEQYF | TGTGCCAGCAGCTTAGTAGGGGGCGAAGAGCAGTACTTC
. | TRBJ2-5 | . | 12 | TRBV30 | CAWSTGLETQYF | TGTGCCTGGAGTACAGGGTTGGAGACCCAGTACTTC
. | TRBJ1-6 | few | 14 | TRBV9 | CASSVEGSNSPLHF | TGTGCCAGCAGCGTTGAAGGCTCTAATTCACCCCTCCACTTT
. | TRBJ2-1 | . | 15 | TRBV7-3 | CASSLRGGPYNEQFF | TGTGCCAGCAGCTTAAGAGGGGGGCCCTACAATGAGCAGTTCTTC
TRBD2 | TRBJ2-3 | . | 14 | TRBV9 | CASSVAGGIDTQYF | TGTGCCAGCAGCGTAGCGGGGGGGATAGATACGCAGTATTTT
. | TRBJ2-7 | . | 15 | TRBV7-8 | CASSLDPYGQYEQYF | TGTGCCAGCAGCTTAGATCCGTACGGGCAGTACGAGCAGTACTTC